Listed here are 11 T cell receptor beta chains from one sample, sequenced in a study of T and B cells in COVID-19 patients (dated by TCRdb to about 2020). Instrument used: Illumina MiSeq. TRB rearrangements were amplified by multiplex PCR with BIOMED2 TRB-A/B primer pools. Using fastp at Q25 and MiXCR, TCRdb reprocessed the public reads and kept productive beta chains. Rows with a matching CDR3 protein are joined into one entry that keeps the most common DNA and genes. This sample holds about 14,000 distinct CDR3 sequences; about 26% were observed only once. The ten largest make up approximately 1.1% of the sample. TRB repertoires were amplified from around 250-460 ng of genomic DNA extracted from blood. Sequencing input: blood. The source of these receptors is a human donor who had recovered from COVID-19.

The chain has TRBV6-5 and TRBJ1-2; D is undetermined. Per the germline V gene, CDR1 is MNHEY and CDR2 is SVGAGI. CDR3 length equals 12 residues. V gave up 4 bases and J gave up 8 bases, with 11 bases separating them. CDR3 DNA sequence: TGTGCCAGCAGTTCCGGGATCGGCGGCTACACCTTC. It encodes CASSSGIGGYTF.

The chain combines TRBV6-2 or TRBV6-3 with TRBJ2-1, with no clear D. This CDR3 is 13 amino acids long. The germline CDR1 and CDR2 sequences are MNHEY and SVGEGT. V was clipped by 6 bases and J by 6 bases, with 12 bases between them. The CDR3 DNA reads as TGTGCCAGCAGCCCCCCTCAGCGCAATGAGCAGTTCTTC. It is translated as CASSPPQRNEQFF.

Only a few counts were recorded for this clonotype. The chain joins TRBV19 to TRBJ1-2; D not certain. This CDR3 contains 17 residues. The V gene's germline CDR1 is LNHDA and CDR2 SQIVND (reference sequence). Trimming left V 3 bases short and J 4 bases short, with 21 bases between. The CDR3 loop reads CASSMDGFRENFYGYTF. The CDR3 DNA sequence: TGTGCCAGTAGTATGGATGGTTTTCGGGAAAATTTCTATGGCTACACCTTC. The complete variable domain, with remaining parts taken from reference TRBV19 and TRBJ1-2, reads DGGITQSPKYLFRKEGQNVTLSCEQNLNHDAMYWYRQDPGQGLRLIYYSQIVNDFQKGDIAEGYSVSREKKESFPLTVTSAQKNPTAFYLCASSMDGFRENFYGYTFGSGTRLTVV.

This clonotype was seen at least ten times. The CDR3 region is CASSLVGRANTGELFF. CDR3 nucleotides: TGTGCCAGCAGCTTGGTTGGCAGGGCGAACACCGGGGAGCTGTTTTTT. The chain carries TRBV5-4 and TRBJ2-2; D perhaps matches TRBD1 (5 bases). The CDR3 spans 16 residues. Germline loops: CDR1 SGHNT, CDR2 YYREEE (reference sequence). The V gene lost 0 bases and the J gene lost 0 bases, with 9 bases spanning the gap.

This clonotype has more than one count but fewer than ten. This chain uses TRBV10-3 with TRBJ1-6; D may be TRBD1 (5 bases). Germline CDR1 is ENHRY and CDR2 is SYGVKD. The CDR3 has 15 residues. V was cut by 3 bases and J by 9 bases, with 15 bases left in between. CDR3 DNA sequence: TGTGCCATCAGTGAACAGGACCACCATACTTCACCCCTCCACTTT. Its protein is CAISEQDHHTSPLHF.

This clonotype has more than one count but fewer than ten. The chain couples TRBV5-4 to TRBJ2-1; the match to TRBD1 covers 7 bases. The CDR3 is made up of 15 amino acids. The junction had 16 bases not matched to a gene; V was cut back by 7 bases and J by 9 bases. Germline V gene sequence: CDR1 SGHNT, CDR2 YYREEE (reference sequence). In DNA, the CDR3 is TGTGCCAGCCACTACCCAGGGGACAGTGTCGGTGAGCAGTTCTTC. It codes for CASHYPGDSVGEQFF.

V gene TRBV6-1 combines with J gene TRBJ2-1; 11 bases are a match to TRBD2. CDR1 MNHNS and CDR2 SASEGT come from the germline V gene. Trimming took 0 bases from V and 0 from J; bases not matched to a gene: 19. CDR3 length: 23 residues. CDR3 bases: TGTGCCAGCAGTGAAGCTAGCGGGGGGGTTGGACGTCCGATTCGAGACTCCTACAATGAGCAGTTCTTC. As protein: CASSEASGGVGRPIRDSYNEQFF.

The CDR3 sequence is CASSPTPGTGGYEQYF. CDR3 sequence (DNA): TGTGCCAGCAGCCCAACGCCCGGGACAGGGGGCTACGAGCAGTACTTC. The V call is TRBV7-9, the J call TRBJ2-7; the match to TRBD1 covers 11 bases. This CDR3 spans 16 amino acids. Per germline, CDR1 SEHNR and CDR2 FQNEAQ (reference sequence). J was trimmed by 3 bases and V by 5 bases; bases with no gene match: 9.

The rearrangement uses TRBV19 and TRBJ1-1; 12 bases line up with TRBD1. The CDR3 consists of 13 residues. CDR1 is LNHDA, CDR2 SQIVND, per germline (reference sequence). V shed 5 bases, J shed 10 bases, and the junction held 5 bases outside the gene matches. CDR3 sequence: CASSPRDRGRAFF. CDR3 in DNA: TGTGCCAGTAGTCCTCGGGACAGGGGGCGAGCTTTCTTT.

Remarks on this clonotype: Just one base apart from a much larger clone, this may be a read error. The V and J genes are TRBV15 and TRBJ2-3; tentatively, D is TRBD1 (6 bases). Trimming left V 6 bases short and J 4 bases short, with 17 bases between. Germline loops: CDR1 LNHNV, CDR2 YYDKDF (reference sequence). The CDR3 covers 15 residues. The CDR3 reads CATRGPRGNADTQYF. DNA of the CDR3: TGTGCCACCAGAGGCCCCAGGGGAAACGCAGATACGCAGTATTTT.

The chain combines TRBV18 with TRBJ1-4, with D hard to call. The CDR3 spans 15 residues. From germline, CDR1 is KGHSH and CDR2 LQKENI. V was pared by 1 base and J by 0 bases, with 6 bases between. The CDR3 bases are TGTGCCAGCTCACCACAACAGCCAACTAATGAAAAACTGTTTTTT. Protein sequence: CASSPQQPTNEKLFF.